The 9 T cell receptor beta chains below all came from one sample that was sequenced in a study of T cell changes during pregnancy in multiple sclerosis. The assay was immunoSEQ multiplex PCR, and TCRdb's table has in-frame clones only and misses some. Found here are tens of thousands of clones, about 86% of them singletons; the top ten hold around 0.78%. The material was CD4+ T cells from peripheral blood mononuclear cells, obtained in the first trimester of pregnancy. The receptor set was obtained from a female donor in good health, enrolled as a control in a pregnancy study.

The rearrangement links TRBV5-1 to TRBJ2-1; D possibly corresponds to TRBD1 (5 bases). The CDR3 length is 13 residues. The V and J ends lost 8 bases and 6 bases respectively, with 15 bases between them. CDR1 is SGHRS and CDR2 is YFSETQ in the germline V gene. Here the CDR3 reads CASQGVLGNEQFF. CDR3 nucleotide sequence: TGCGCCAGTCAAGGGGTTCTCGGCAATGAGCAGTTCTTC.

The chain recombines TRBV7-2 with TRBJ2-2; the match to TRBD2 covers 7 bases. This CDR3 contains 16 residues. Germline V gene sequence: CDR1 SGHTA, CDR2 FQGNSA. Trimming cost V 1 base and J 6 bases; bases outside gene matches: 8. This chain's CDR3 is CASSLGGLMVAGELFF. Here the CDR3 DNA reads TGTGCCAGCAGCTTAGGGGGACTAATGGTGGCCGGGGAGCTGTTTTTT.

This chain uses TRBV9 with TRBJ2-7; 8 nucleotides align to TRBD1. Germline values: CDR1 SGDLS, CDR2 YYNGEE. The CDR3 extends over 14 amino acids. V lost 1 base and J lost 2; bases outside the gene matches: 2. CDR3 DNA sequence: TGTGCCAGCAGCGTACGACAGGGGCCCTACGAGCAGTACTTC. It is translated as CASSVRQGPYEQYF.

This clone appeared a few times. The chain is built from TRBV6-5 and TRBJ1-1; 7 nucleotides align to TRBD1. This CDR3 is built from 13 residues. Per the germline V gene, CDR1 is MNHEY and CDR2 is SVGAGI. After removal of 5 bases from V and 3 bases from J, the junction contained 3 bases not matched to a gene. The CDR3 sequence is CASSGQADTEAFF. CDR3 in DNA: TGTGCCAGCAGTGGACAGGCGGACACTGAAGCTTTCTTT.

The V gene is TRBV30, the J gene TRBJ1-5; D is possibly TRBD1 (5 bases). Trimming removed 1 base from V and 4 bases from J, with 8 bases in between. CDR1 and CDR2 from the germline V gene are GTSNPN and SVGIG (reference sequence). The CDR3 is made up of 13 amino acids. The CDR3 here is CAWSEGRNQPQHF. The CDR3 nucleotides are TGTGCCTGGAGTGAGGGGAGGAATCAGCCCCAGCATTTT.

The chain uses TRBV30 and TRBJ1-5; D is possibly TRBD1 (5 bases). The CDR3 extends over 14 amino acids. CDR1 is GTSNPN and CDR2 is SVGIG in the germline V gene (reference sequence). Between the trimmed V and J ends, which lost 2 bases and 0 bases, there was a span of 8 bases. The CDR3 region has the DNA TGTGCCTGGAGTTGGGGGGATAGCAATCAGCCCCAGCATTTT. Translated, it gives CAWSWGDSNQPQHF.

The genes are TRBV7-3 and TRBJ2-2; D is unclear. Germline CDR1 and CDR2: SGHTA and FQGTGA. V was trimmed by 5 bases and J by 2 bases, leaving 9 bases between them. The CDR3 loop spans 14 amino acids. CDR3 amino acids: CASSISPNTGELFF. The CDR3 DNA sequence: TGTGCCAGCAGCATCAGTCCTAACACCGGGGAGCTGTTTTTT.

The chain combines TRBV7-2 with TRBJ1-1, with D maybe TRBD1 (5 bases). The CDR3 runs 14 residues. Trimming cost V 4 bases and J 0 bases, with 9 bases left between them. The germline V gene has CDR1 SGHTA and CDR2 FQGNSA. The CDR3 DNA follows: TGTGCCAGCAGCTCAGGGTTACTGAACACTGAAGCTTTCTTT. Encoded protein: CASSSGLLNTEAFF.

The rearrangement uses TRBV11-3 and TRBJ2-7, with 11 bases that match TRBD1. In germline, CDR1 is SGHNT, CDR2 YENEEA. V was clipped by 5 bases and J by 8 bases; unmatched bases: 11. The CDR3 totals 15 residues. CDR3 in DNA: TGTGCCAGCAGCCCTTGGACAGGGGGCGATTACCAGCAGTACTTC. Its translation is CASSPWTGGDYQQYF. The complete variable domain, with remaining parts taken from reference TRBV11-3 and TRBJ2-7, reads EAGVVQSPRYKIIEKKQPVAFWCNPISGHNTLYWYLQNLGQGPELLIRYENEEAVDDSQLPKDRFSAERLKGVDSTLKIQPAELGDSAVYLCASSPWTGGDYQQYFGPGTRLTVT.